This record covers a single TCR beta chain. Its target is unknown. These data originate in a study of PD-1 blockade in classical Hodgkin lymphoma. Study results and limitations: Whatever underlies the repertoire differences (possibly disease activity or prior therapy) remains undefined.

The repertoire was sequenced with immunoSEQ multiplex PCR; TCRdb's copy has only in-frame clones and lacks some. The sample yields some 70,000 clones, 85% to 95% seen once. Germline lookup yields CDR1 MNHNS and CDR2 SASEGT. V lost 4 bases to trimming and J lost 4 bases, with 11 bases between them. The CDR3 covers 15 residues. The time point is: newly diagnosed, previously untreated cHL patient sample. This chain links TRBV6-1 with TRBJ2-6; D gene unclear. Sequencing was done on a sample of peripheral blood mononuclear cells (PBMCs). The TCR was taken from a human donor with classical Hodgkin lymphoma. The CDR3, as DNA: TGTGCCAGCAGTGCAACGGGTTTGGGGGCCAACGTCCTGACTTTC. Protein: CASSATGLGANVLTF.